Listed below are T cell receptor beta chains from one sample, sequenced in a study of identical twins' blood T cells. TCRdb re-called the 5' RACE reads through MiXCR, storing one row per CDR3 protein. This table has a few hundred thousand distinct CDR3 sequences, about 28% appearing once. Source material: PBMCs. The receptors originated from a woman between 18 and 50 years old in good health. CDR3s include the opening cysteine and the closing phenylalanine or tryptophan. A D gene is named only where the DNA matches it firmly. The size field is filled for only some rows; it gives once, few, many or a size class.

v_gene,d_gene,j_gene,abundance,CDR3nt,CDR3aa
TRBV9,TRBD1,TRBJ1-2,-,TGTGCCAGCAGCGAGACAGGGGCAAACTATGGCTACACCTTC,CASSETGANYGYTF
TRBV4-2,-,TRBJ1-6,-,TGTGCCAGCAGCCAAGAGCAGGGTTCAGGGTCACCCCTCCACTTT,CASSQEQGSGSPLHF
TRBV6-5,-,TRBJ2-6,-,TGTGCCTCTGGGGCCAACGTCCTGACTTTC,CASGANVLTF
TRBV5-6,-,TRBJ1-5,many,TGTGCCAGCAGCCGTTTGGACACCTCCACTCAGCCCCAGCATTTT,CASSRLDTSTQPQHF
TRBV7-9,-,TRBJ2-1,-,TGTGCCAGCAGCCCCAACCCCAATGAGCAGTTCTTC,CASSPNPNEQFF
TRBV20-1,-,TRBJ1-1,few,TGCAGTGCTAGATCCGACGACGGGTACACTGAAGCTTTCTTT,CSARSDDGYTEAFF
TRBV6-5,-,TRBJ2-7,few,TGTGCCAGCAGTTCTCCGGGGGTTTCCTACGAGCAGTACTTC,CASSSPGVSYEQYF
TRBV7-8,-,TRBJ1-1,-,TGTGCCAGCAGCTTAGTTAGGGATAATGAAGCTTTCTTT,CASSLVRDNEAFF
TRBV29-1,-,TRBJ2-1,-,TGCAGCGTTCGAGGGTACAATGAGCAGTTCTTC,CSVRGYNEQFF
TRBV29-1,-,TRBJ2-3,-,TGCAGCGTTCGCGTTTTAGGAGCTAGCACAGATACGCAGTATTTT,CSVRVLGASTDTQYF
TRBV28,-,TRBJ1-4,-,TGTGCTTGCTCGAGCGGGGCAACTAATGAAAAACTGTTTTTT,CACSSGATNEKLFF
TRBV19,TRBD1,TRBJ2-1,-,TGTGCCAGTAGAACCTCCGGACAGGGATACAATGAGCAGTTCTTC,CASRTSGQGYNEQFF
TRBV20-1,-,TRBJ1-2,-,TGCAGTGCTTACAGGGAGGGCTACACCTTC,CSAYREGYTF
TRBV2,-,TRBJ1-5,-,TGTGCCAGCAGGGCCATCGGGGCAATTAATCAGCCCCAGCATTTT,CASRAIGAINQPQHF
TRBV5-1,TRBD2,TRBJ2-3,few,TGCGCCAGCAGCCGGCTCGGACTAGCGGGATCAGATACGCAGTATTTT,CASSRLGLAGSDTQYF
TRBV2,-,TRBJ1-4,few,TGTGCCAGCAGTGTGGACACGGATGAAAAACTGTTTTTT,CASSVDTDEKLFF
TRBV20-1,TRBD2,TRBJ2-2,many,TGCAGTGCTTTGCGCCGCGGCGGGAGGACCGGGGAGCTGTTTTTT,CSALRRGGRTGELFF
TRBV19,-,TRBJ2-1,-,TGTGCCAGTAGCGGGGGCCCTATCTCCTACAATGAGCAGTTCTTC,CASSGGPISYNEQFF
TRBV10-3,-,TRBJ2-3,-,TGTGCCATCAGTGACAGCGGGTCCATCACAGATACGCAGTATTTT,CAISDSGSITDTQYF
TRBV27,-,TRBJ1-5,few,TGTGCCAGCAGTCTGGGGGTCTATAGCAATCAGCCCCAGCATTTT,CASSLGVYSNQPQHF
TRBV12-3/TRBV12-4,-,TRBJ2-2,once,TGTGCCAGCAGCCTCGACCCGGTAACCGGGGAGCTGTTTTTT,CASSLDPVTGELFF
TRBV6-2/TRBV6-3,-,TRBJ2-1,-,TGTGCCAGCAGTTACTTTGCACAGGGTCCCAATGAGCAGTTCTTC,CASSYFAQGPNEQFF
TRBV20-1,-,TRBJ2-5,-,TGCAGTGCTAGAGATCCAGCATTAAAAGAGACCCAGTACTTC,CSARDPALKETQYF
TRBV20-1,TRBD2,TRBJ2-7,-,TGCAGTGCCCCCGGACTAGCGGGGGCGATCTCCTACGAGCAGTACTTC,CSAPGLAGAISYEQYF
TRBV20-1,-,TRBJ1-2,-,TGCAGTGCTAGAGATCGGCGGCAGGTCTATGGCCACACCTTC,CSARDRRQVYGHTF
TRBV27,TRBD2,TRBJ2-3,-,TGTGCCAGCAGGTCACTAGCGGGGCACCCAGATACGCAGTATTTT,CASRSLAGHPDTQYF
TRBV29-1,TRBD1,TRBJ1-1,many,TGCAGCGCGGGACAGGGCCGGACTGAAGCTTTCTTT,CSAGQGRTEAFF
TRBV27,-,TRBJ2-7,-,TGTGCCAGCCTCCGGCCAGATTCCTACGAGCAGTACTTC,CASLRPDSYEQYF
TRBV5-1,-,TRBJ2-3,-,TGCGCCAGCAGCCAACCTCCGGGGCTAGATACGCAGTATTTT,CASSQPPGLDTQYF
TRBV20-1,-,TRBJ2-3,few,TGCAGTGCTGGGCGGGTCGAGGGTAGCACAGATACGCAGTATTTT,CSAGRVEGSTDTQYF
TRBV2,-,TRBJ1-5,few,TGTGCCAGCAGAGAGGGGGGTGGCAATCAGCCCCAGCATTTT,CASREGGGNQPQHF
TRBV29-1,TRBD1,TRBJ1-4,-,TGCAGCGTCAGAAAGGGACAGGGGGATGAAAAACTGTTTTTT,CSVRKGQGDEKLFF
TRBV7-3,-,TRBJ2-5,-,TGTGCCAGCAGCTCTGGAGAACAAGAGACCCAGTACTTC,CASSSGEQETQYF
TRBV20-1,TRBD2,TRBJ2-3,few,TGCAGTGCTGAGATCAGCGGGGGGATGACAGATACGCAGTATTTT,CSAEISGGMTDTQYF
TRBV5-1,-,TRBJ2-5,-,TGCGCCAGCAGCTCTCATGAGACCCAGTACTTC,CASSSHETQYF
TRBV5-1,TRBD1,TRBJ1-1,-,TGCGCCAGCAGCTCAGGGGACAGGATGAACACTGAAGCTTTCTTT,CASSSGDRMNTEAFF
TRBV19,-,TRBJ2-1,few,TGTGCCAGTGGGGACTCCTACAATGAGCAGTTCTTC,CASGDSYNEQFF
TRBV7-9,-,TRBJ2-5,-,TGTGCCAGCAGCTTAGCGGCATCAGAGACCCAGTACTTC,CASSLAASETQYF
TRBV7-2,-,TRBJ2-7,few,TGTGCCAGCAGCCCCATCCTCACGGAGTCCAACGAGCAGTACTTC,CASSPILTESNEQYF
TRBV29-1,-,TRBJ1-1,-,TGCAGCGTTGGTGGGGGGGACAACACTGAAGCTTTCTTT,CSVGGGDNTEAFF
TRBV6-5,-,TRBJ2-3,few,TGTGCCGCCTGGACAACCGCAGATACGCAGTATTTT,CAAWTTADTQYF
TRBV10-3,-,TRBJ1-6,-,TGTGCCATCAGTGAGTCGAAGGCAGGTTCTCCTCACGGCCCCCTCCACTTT,CAISESKAGSPHGPLHF
TRBV5-6,TRBD1,TRBJ1-1,few,TGTGCCAGCAGCTTGGTGGACAGGGACACTGAAGCTTTCTTT,CASSLVDRDTEAFF
TRBV29-1,-,TRBJ1-2,-,TGCAGCGTTGAAGAAATGGTCGGGGTTGGCTACACCTTC,CSVEEMVGVGYTF
TRBV20-1,TRBD2,TRBJ2-2,-,TGCAGTGCTAGAGATATGGAGCGGGGGGCCGGGGAGCTGTTTTTT,CSARDMERGAGELFF